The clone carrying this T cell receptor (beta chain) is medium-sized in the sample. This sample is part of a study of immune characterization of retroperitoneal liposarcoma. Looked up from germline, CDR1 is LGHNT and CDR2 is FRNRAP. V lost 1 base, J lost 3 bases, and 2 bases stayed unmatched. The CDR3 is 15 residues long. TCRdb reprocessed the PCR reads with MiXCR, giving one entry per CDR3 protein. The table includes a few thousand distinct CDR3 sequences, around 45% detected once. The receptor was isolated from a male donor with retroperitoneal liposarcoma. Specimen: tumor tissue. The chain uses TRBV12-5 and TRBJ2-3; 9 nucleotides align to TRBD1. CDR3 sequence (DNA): TGTGCTAGTGGTTTGGCTGGACAGGGGACAGATACGCAGTATTTT. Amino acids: CASGLAGQGTDTQYF. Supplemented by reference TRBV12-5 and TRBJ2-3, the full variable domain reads DARVTQTPRHKVTEMGQEVTMRCQPILGHNTVFWYRQTMMQGLELLAYFRNRAPLDDSGMPKDRFSAEMPDATLATLKIQPSEPRDSAVYFCASGLAGQGTDTQYFGPGTRLTVL.